The 30 T cell receptor beta chains below come from one sample, sequenced in a study of blood T cell repertoires in COVID-19. The assay was immunoSEQ multiplex PCR, and TCRdb's table has in-frame clones only and misses some. The sample consists of under 400,000 clones, 86% of them appearing once. Sequenced sample: PBMCs or T cells enriched from blood (not recorded which). These receptors all come from a woman between 40 and 55 years old with acute COVID-19.

The CDR3 here is CASTETDNSPLHF. In nucleotides, the CDR3 is TGTGCCAGCACAGAGACTGATAATTCACCCCTCCACTTT. V and J are TRBV6-5 and TRBJ1-6; D is unresolved. Germline lookup yields CDR1 MNHEY and CDR2 SVGAGI. This CDR3 is 13 amino acids long. The ends were cut back, 7 bases at V and 5 bases at J, with 9 bases in the middle.

The chain links TRBV7-6 to TRBJ1-2, with D tentatively TRBD1 (5 bases). CDR1 SGHVS and CDR2 FNYEAQ come from the germline V gene. The germline V and J ends were trimmed by 4 bases and 4 bases, with 13 bases remaining between them. CDR3 length: 14 residues. Written as DNA, the CDR3 is TGTGCCAGCAGCTCGACAGTCGAGTCCTATGGCTACACCTTC. This gives the protein CASSSTVESYGYTF. The complete variable domain, with remaining parts taken from reference TRBV7-6 and TRBJ1-2, reads GAGVSQSPRYKVTKRGQDVALRCDPISGHVSLYWYRQALGQGPEFLTYFNYEAQQDKSGLPNDRFSAERPEGSISTLTIQRTEQRDSAMYRCASSSTVESYGYTFGSGTRLTVV.

The chain is built from TRBV4-2 and TRBJ1-4, with D possibly being TRBD1 (5 bases). Germline-derived CDR1 and CDR2 are LGHNA and YNFKEQ. The CDR3 extends over 18 amino acids. Trimming pared 1 base from V and 7 bases from J, leaving 22 bases between. This CDR3 is CASSQGVGGMGRSEKLFF. DNA of the CDR3: TGTGCCAGCAGCCAAGGAGTGGGGGGGATGGGGAGGAGTGAAAAACTGTTTTTT.

This chain connects TRBV28 to TRBJ2-2; TRBD2 is a possible D gene (5 bases). This CDR3 is 17 amino acids long. Germline assignment: CDR1 MDHEN and CDR2 SYDVKM. V lost 4 bases to trimming and J lost 5 bases, with 20 bases between them. This chain's CDR3 is CASSSGVWTEDTGELFF. The CDR3 DNA reads as TGTGCCAGCAGTTCCGGCGTGTGGACGGAGGATACCGGGGAGCTGTTTTTT.

The chain couples TRBV6-2 or TRBV6-3 to TRBJ1-1, with D perhaps matching TRBD1 (5 bases). The germline V and J ends were trimmed by 0 bases and 6 bases, with 17 bases remaining between them. The CDR3 has 16 residues. Germline-derived CDR1 and CDR2 are MNHEY and SVGEGT. CDR3: CASSYSPGLNVPEAFF. The DNA for the CDR3 is TGTGCCAGCAGTTACTCTCCGGGACTAAACGTTCCTGAAGCTTTCTTT.

This clone turned up a few times. The J gene is TRBJ2-2, the V gene TRBV29-1; possibly TRBD1 for D (6 bases). The CDR3 length is 12 residues. V was shortened by 6 bases and J by 7 bases, with 12 bases between the two germline ends. CDR1 and CDR2 from the germline V gene are SQVTM and ANQGSEA. CDR3: CSVAQGDGELFF. CDR3 sequence (DNA): TGCAGCGTCGCACAGGGTGACGGGGAGCTGTTTTTT.

V gene TRBV5-1 combines with J gene TRBJ2-3; 8 bases are shared with TRBD1. Germline V gene lookup returns CDR1 SGHRS and CDR2 YFSETQ. After removal of 2 bases from V and 3 bases from J, the junction contained 2 bases not matched to a gene. The CDR3 consists of 14 residues. The CDR3 spells CASSFTGGTDTQYF. For the CDR3, the DNA is TGCGCCAGCAGCTTTACAGGGGGTACAGATACGCAGTATTTT.

V is TRBV19 and J is TRBJ2-7; 12 bases map to TRBD2. Germline assignment: CDR1 LNHDA and CDR2 SQIVND (reference sequence). The CDR3 totals 14 residues. After removal of 5 bases from V and 4 bases from J, the junction contained 3 bases not matched to a gene. The CDR3 reads CASSVTSGRYEQYF. The CDR3 DNA sequence: TGTGCCAGTAGTGTGACTAGCGGGAGATACGAGCAGTACTTC. Looking up the rest from reference TRBV19 and TRBJ2-7 gives the full variable domain: DGGITQSPKYLFRKEGQNVTLSCEQNLNHDAMYWYRQDPGQGLRLIYYSQIVNDFQKGDIAEGYSVSREKKESFPLTVTSAQKNPTAFYLCASSVTSGRYEQYFGPGTRLTVT.

The V gene is TRBV6-2 or TRBV6-3, the J gene TRBJ2-5; 7 nucleotides match TRBD1. With 2 bases clipped from V and 3 bases from J, the junction kept 15 bases outside the gene matches. This CDR3 comprises 18 residues. The germline V gene encodes CDR1 MNHEY and CDR2 SVGEGT. The CDR3 loop is CASSYNPNRDRKEETQYF. The CDR3 DNA reads as TGTGCCAGCAGTTACAACCCGAACCGGGACAGAAAAGAAGAGACCCAGTACTTC.

This clone occurred once. The J gene is TRBJ1-6, the V gene TRBV19; TRBD1 matches 8 bases. The germline CDR1 and CDR2 sequences are LNHDA and SQIVND (reference sequence). The CDR3 totals 16 residues. V was pared by 3 bases and J by 10 bases, with 11 bases of the junction left unmatched. The CDR3 region is CASSMGATGVRSPLHF. The CDR3 nucleotides read TGTGCCAGTAGTATGGGGGCGACAGGGGTTCGCTCACCCCTCCACTTT.

The V and J genes are TRBV28 and TRBJ1-1; no firm D call. Per germline, CDR1 MDHEN and CDR2 SYDVKM. Trimming left V 6 bases short and J 3 bases short, with 11 bases between. The CDR3 totals 13 residues. CDR3 bases: TGTGCCAGCAGCGAGGAAAACTACACTGAAGCTTTCTTT. Protein sequence: CASSEENYTEAFF.

The chain uses TRBV4-2 and TRBJ2-7, with D tentatively TRBD2 (6 bases). Germline lookup yields CDR1 LGHNA and CDR2 YNFKEQ. CDR3 length equals 13 residues. V was cut by 4 bases and J by 0 bases, with 7 bases left in between. CDR3 nucleotide sequence: TGTGCCAGCAGCCTGGACTACTCCTACGAGCAGTACTTC. It translates to CASSLDYSYEQYF.

V gene TRBV6-2 or TRBV6-3 combines with J gene TRBJ1-2, with 7 bases that match TRBD1. V was pared by 5 bases and J by 7 bases, with 4 bases of the junction left unmatched. There are 12 residues in the CDR3. Per germline, CDR1 MNHEY and CDR2 SVGEGT. For the CDR3, the DNA is TGTGCCAGCAGTCCGGGACAGCTTGGCTACACCTTC. Its translation: CASSPGQLGYTF.

As regards this clone: The same CDR3 is also encoded by other DNA sequences in this sample. V gene TRBV29-1 combines with J gene TRBJ1-1; D perhaps matches TRBD1 (5 bases). This CDR3 contains 13 residues. With 4 bases removed from V and 0 bases from J, the gap between germline ends came to 9 bases. Germline lookup yields CDR1 SQVTM and CDR2 ANQGSEA. The CDR3 DNA sequence: TGCAGCGTTGGCGACAGATTGAACACTGAAGCTTTCTTT. Translating it yields CSVGDRLNTEAFF.

The sample holds a few counts of this clone. V is TRBV4-3 and J is TRBJ1-6, with TRBD1 matching over 7 bases. The germline gives CDR1 LGHNA, CDR2 YSLEER. The CDR3 runs 15 residues. The ends lost 4 bases at V and 5 bases at J; junction bases unmatched: 5. The CDR3 here is CASSRDSLNNSPLHF. CDR3 bases: TGCGCCAGCAGCCGGGACAGCCTTAATAATTCACCCCTCCACTTT.

V usage is TRBV6-5 and J usage is TRBJ2-5; 8 bases map to TRBD2. Germline CDR1 and CDR2: MNHEY and SVGAGI. This CDR3 is 14 amino acids long. V trimming: 2 bases; J trimming: 4 bases; junction bases outside the gene matches: 3. The CDR3 here is CASSYAAGGETQYF. The CDR3 DNA reads as TGTGCCAGCAGTTACGCGGCGGGAGGAGAGACCCAGTACTTC.

The chain recombines TRBV19 with TRBJ1-5; 7 bases fit TRBD1. The V gene end was trimmed by 5 bases and the J gene end by 0 bases; junction bases not matched to a gene: 10. The CDR3 is made up of 17 amino acids. The germline V gene encodes CDR1 LNHDA and CDR2 SQIVND (reference sequence). Here the CDR3 reads CASSPLDRFNSNQPQHF. In DNA form, the CDR3 reads TGTGCCAGTAGTCCTTTGGACAGGTTTAATAGCAATCAGCCCCAGCATTTT.

This clone has a single count. The V and J genes are TRBV2 and TRBJ1-1; tentatively, D is TRBD1 (6 bases). Germline assignment: CDR1 SNHLY and CDR2 FYNNEI. V was trimmed by 8 bases and J by 0 bases, leaving 10 bases between them. The CDR3 consists of 13 residues. CDR3 in amino acids: CASDRDMNTEAFF. Written as DNA, the CDR3 is TGTGCCAGCGACCGGGACATGAACACTGAAGCTTTCTTT.

V usage is TRBV3-1 (or the pseudogene TRBV3-2) and J usage is TRBJ1-1; 7 bases line up with TRBD1. The CDR3 extends over 15 amino acids. The germline gives CDR1 LGHDT, CDR2 YNNKEL (reference sequence). With V trimmed by 1 base and J by 4 bases, 6 bases remained unmatched. The CDR3 region is CASSQAPGTATEAFF. The CDR3 DNA is TGTGCCAGCAGCCAAGCCCCCGGGACAGCCACTGAAGCTTTCTTT.

The chain joins TRBV13 to TRBJ2-1, with 13 nucleotides matching TRBD2. V shed 0 bases and J 1 base; nucleotides not matched to a gene: 9. The CDR3 consists of 20 residues. Looked up from germline, CDR1 is PRHDT and CDR2 is FYEKMQ (reference sequence). This CDR3 reads CASSLGPILAGGRSYNEQFF. CDR3 in DNA: TGTGCCAGCAGCTTAGGCCCAATACTAGCGGGGGGGAGGTCCTACAATGAGCAGTTCTTC.

This clone came up a few times. The rearrangement links TRBV27 to TRBJ2-7; tentatively, D is TRBD1 (5 bases). The germline V gene has CDR1 MNHEY and CDR2 SMNVEV (reference sequence). The CDR3 runs 14 residues. Trimming cost V 2 bases and J 5 bases, with 13 bases left between them. The CDR3 region is CASSLGRGPDEQYF. CDR3 in DNA: TGTGCCAGCAGTTTAGGTAGGGGCCCTGACGAGCAGTACTTC.

The chain uses TRBV6-2 or TRBV6-3 and TRBJ1-1, with D hard to call. V was shortened by 0 bases and J by 2 bases, with 10 bases between the two germline ends. The CDR3 has 15 amino acids. Germline V gene data show CDR1 as MNHEY and CDR2 as SVGEGT. The CDR3 region is CASSYSAARNTEAFF. DNA for the CDR3: TGTGCCAGCAGTTACTCGGCAGCGCGAAACACTGAAGCTTTCTTT.

The chain recombines TRBV3-1 (or the pseudogene TRBV3-2) with TRBJ2-1; TRBD2 agrees at 12 bases. The junction had 2 bases not matched to a gene; V was cut back by 1 base and J by 7 bases. The CDR3 loop spans 15 amino acids. Per germline, CDR1 LGHDT and CDR2 YNNKEL (reference sequence). DNA of the CDR3: TGTGCCAGCAGCCAAGGGACTAGCGGGATAAATGAGCAGTTCTTC. This gives the protein CASSQGTSGINEQFF.

This clone was counted only a few times. The rearrangement links TRBV6-5 to TRBJ2-3; 9 nucleotides line up with TRBD2. Germline V gene sequence: CDR1 MNHEY, CDR2 SVGAGI. The CDR3 covers 15 residues. With V trimmed by 2 bases and J by 6 bases, 6 bases remained unmatched. The CDR3: CASSYTSGLADTQYF. CDR3 DNA sequence: TGTGCCAGCAGTTACACTAGCGGGTTGGCGGATACGCAGTATTTT.

V usage is TRBV11-1 and J usage is TRBJ2-7; 8 nucleotides agree with TRBD1. The CDR3 extends over 14 amino acids. The V gene's germline CDR1 is SGHAT and CDR2 FQDESV (reference sequence). Losses at the gene ends were 4 bases for V and 2 bases for J; bases not matched to a gene: 4. The CDR3 here is CASSYRQGTYEQYF. The CDR3 nucleotides are TGTGCCAGCAGCTACAGACAGGGGACCTACGAGCAGTACTTC. The entire variable domain, with the rest obtained from reference TRBV11-1 and TRBJ2-7, is as follows: EAEVAQSPRYKITEKSQAVAFWCDPISGHATLYWYRQILGQGPELLVQFQDESVVDDSQLPKDRFSAERLKGVDSTLKIQPAELGDSAMYLCASSYRQGTYEQYFGPGTRLTVT.

The chain has TRBV2 and TRBJ1-2, with 8 bases identical to TRBD1. V gave up 5 bases and J gave up 7 bases; unmatched junction bases: 6. Germline CDR1 reads SNHLY; CDR2 reads FYNNEI. This CDR3 has 13 residues. CDR3 sequence (DNA): TGTGCCAGCAGTTTGGACAGGGAAAGTGGCTACACCTTC. It codes for CASSLDRESGYTF. Filled out from reference TRBV2 and TRBJ1-2, the complete variable domain reads EPEVTQTPSHQVTQMGQEVILRCVPISNHLYFYWYRQILGQKVEFLVSFYNNEISEKSEIFDDQFSVERPDGSNFTLKIRSTKLEDSAMYFCASSLDRESGYTFGSGTRLTVV.

In its sample, this clone was seen a few times. V usage is TRBV5-4 and J usage is TRBJ1-2; possibly TRBD1 for D (6 bases). The germline gives CDR1 SGHNT, CDR2 YYREEE (reference sequence). This CDR3 has 15 amino acids. Deletions cut 4 bases from V and 9 bases from J, with 22 bases between. CDR3 nucleotide sequence: TGTGCCAGCAGCCAAAGGGGGACCTCATCTGATAGCTACACCTTC. Its protein product is CASSQRGTSSDSYTF. The full variable domain, completed using reference TRBV5-4 and TRBJ1-2, is ETGVTQSPTHLIKTRGQQVTLRCSSQSGHNTVSWYQQALGQGPQFIFQYYREEENGRGNFPPRFSGLQFPNYSSELNVNALELDDSALYLCASSQRGTSSDSYTFGSGTRLTVV.

The J gene is TRBJ2-7, the V gene TRBV28; D is perhaps TRBD2 (6 bases). CDR1 and CDR2 from the germline V gene are MDHEN and SYDVKM. Trimming pared 6 bases from V and 0 bases from J, leaving 15 bases between. The CDR3 length is 15 residues. CDR3 sequence reads: CASSPHSGSSYEQYF. DNA of the CDR3: TGTGCCAGCAGCCCCCATAGCGGTAGCTCCTACGAGCAGTACTTC.

This clone was counted between two and nine times. The V call is TRBV15, the J call TRBJ1-2, with D perhaps TRBD1 (5 bases). Germline lookup yields CDR1 LNHNV and CDR2 YYDKDF (reference sequence). Trimming cost V 1 base and J 5 bases, with 11 bases left between them. This CDR3 is built from 14 residues. As DNA, the CDR3 is TGTGCCACCAGCAGAGTCAGGGAAGATTATGGCTACACCTTC. The encoded protein is CATSRVREDYGYTF.

The chain employs TRBV7-2 and TRBJ2-3; 7 nucleotides agree with TRBD2. The germline V gene has CDR1 SGHTA and CDR2 FQGNSA. This CDR3 has 16 residues. V lost 6 bases, J lost 0 bases, and 9 bases stayed unmatched. CDR3: CASSKIGGGSTDTQYF. CDR3 sequence (DNA): TGTGCCAGCAGTAAAATTGGGGGGGGGAGCACAGATACGCAGTATTTT.